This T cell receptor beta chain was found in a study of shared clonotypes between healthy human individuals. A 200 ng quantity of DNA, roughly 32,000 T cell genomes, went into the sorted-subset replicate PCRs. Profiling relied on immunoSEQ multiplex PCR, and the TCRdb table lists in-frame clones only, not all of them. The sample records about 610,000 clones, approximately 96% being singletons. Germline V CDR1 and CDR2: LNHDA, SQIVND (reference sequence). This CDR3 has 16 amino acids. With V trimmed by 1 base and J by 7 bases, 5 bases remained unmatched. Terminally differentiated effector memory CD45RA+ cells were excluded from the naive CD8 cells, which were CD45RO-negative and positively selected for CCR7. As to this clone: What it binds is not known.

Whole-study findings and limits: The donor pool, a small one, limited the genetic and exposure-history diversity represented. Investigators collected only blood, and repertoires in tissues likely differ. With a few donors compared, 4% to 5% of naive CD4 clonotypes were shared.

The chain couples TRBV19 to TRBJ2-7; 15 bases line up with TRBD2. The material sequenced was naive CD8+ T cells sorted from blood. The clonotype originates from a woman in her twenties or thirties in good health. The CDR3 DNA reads TGTGCCAGTAGTATAGGGACTAGCGGGAGGGTCGAAGAGCAGTACTTC. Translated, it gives CASSIGTSGRVEEQYF.